The 9 T cell receptor beta chains reported below all come from one sample, sequenced in a study of CD8+ T cells in alopecia areata. It was cDNA, reverse transcribed from extracted RNA, that served as the sequencing template. Some clones are missing from TCRdb's copy, which holds only in-frame ones; the method was immunoSEQ multiplex PCR. The data contain some 180,000 clones, approximately 55% of them seen just once; the ten biggest clones take up less than 14%. The treatment: oral pan-JAK inhibitor, 5-10 mg twice daily. The sample consisted of CD8+ T cells sorted from blood, taken at week 24, from a patient treated with tofacitinib. The receptors here all came from a human donor with alopecia areata.

The chain employs TRBV14 and TRBJ1-1; D uncertain. This CDR3 comprises 13 residues. V lost 0 bases and J 6 bases, leaving 8 bases between the germline ends. Germline CDR1 and CDR2: SGHDN and FVKESK. The CDR3 DNA follows: TGTGCCAGCAGCCAAGATTTCGGGTCTGAAGCTTTCTTT. It codes for CASSQDFGSEAFF. The full variable domain, its missing parts supplied by reference TRBV14 and TRBJ1-1, is EAGVTQFPSHSVIEKGQTVTLRCDPISGHDNLYWYRRVMGKEIKFLLHFVKESKQDESGMPNNRFLAERTGGTYSTLKVQPAELEDSGVYFCASSQDFGSEAFFGQGTRLTVV.

This sequence joins TRBV13 and TRBJ2-3; TRBD1 aligns across 7 bases. Per the germline V gene, CDR1 is PRHDT and CDR2 is FYEKMQ (reference sequence). V was clipped by 10 bases and J by 2 bases; unmatched bases: 9. This CDR3 is built from 14 residues. CDR3 sequence: CATSRTGLTDTQYF. In DNA, the CDR3 is TGTGCCACCTCCCGGACAGGACTCACAGATACGCAGTATTTT.

The CDR3 here is CASSFRSSYNSPLHF. The CDR3 DNA sequence: TGTGCCAGCAGCTTCCGGAGCTCCTATAATTCACCCCTCCACTTT. The chain recombines TRBV13 with TRBJ1-6; no reliable D call. The V gene lost 3 bases and the J gene lost 0 bases, with 6 bases spanning the gap. Germline V lookup: CDR1 PRHDT, CDR2 FYEKMQ (reference sequence). CDR3 length equals 15 residues.

This clone was seen only a few times. V gene TRBV10-3 combines with J gene TRBJ2-1; 7 nucleotides line up with TRBD1. Per the germline V gene, CDR1 is ENHRY and CDR2 is SYGVKD. This CDR3 comprises 13 residues. The junction had 3 bases not matched to a gene; V was cut back by 2 bases and J by 8 bases. CDR3: CAISEQGQDEQFF. For the CDR3, the DNA is TGTGCCATCAGTGAGCAAGGACAGGATGAGCAGTTCTTC.

Points on this clone: The sample contains more than one DNA sequence encoding this CDR3. The chain carries TRBV6-6 and TRBJ1-1; D is possibly TRBD1 (5 bases). Per germline, CDR1 MNHNY and CDR2 SVGAGI (reference sequence). CDR3 length: 14 residues. V was cut by 0 bases and J by 3 bases, with 8 bases left in between. In DNA form, the CDR3 reads TGTGCCAGCAGTTACTCCGAAGGGGACACTGAAGCTTTCTTT. This translates into CASSYSEGDTEAFF.

V usage is TRBV29-1 and J usage is TRBJ2-1; D is perhaps TRBD2 (6 bases). The CDR3 extends over 14 amino acids. CDR1 is SQVTM and CDR2 is ANQGSEA in the germline V gene. V was clipped by 4 bases and J by 4 bases, with 14 bases between them. The CDR3 bases are TGCAGCGTTGGAGAGGGACTGTTTTACAATGAGCAGTTCTTC. This translates into CSVGEGLFYNEQFF.

The chain carries TRBV12-5 and TRBJ1-1; TRBD1 matches at 9 bases. J gave up 10 bases and V 1 base, and 4 bases lay outside the gene matches. Germline V lookup: CDR1 LGHNT, CDR2 FRNRAP. This CDR3 comprises 13 residues. CDR3 DNA: TGTGCTAGTGGTTTGGGGGGACAGGGTGTAGCTTTCTTT. As protein: CASGLGGQGVAFF.

Only one count was recorded for this clone. J is TRBJ2-2 and V is TRBV5-6, with D possibly TRBD1 on 5 matching bases. The CDR3 contains 15 residues. V shed 0 bases and J shed 6 bases, with 12 bases lying between them. Germline loops: CDR1 SGHDT, CDR2 YYEEEE. The CDR3 bases are TGTGCCAGCAGCTTGGCTTTAAGGGGTTCCGGGGAGCTGTTTTTT. It yields the protein CASSLALRGSGELFF.

The chain uses TRBV5-1 and TRBJ1-5; 7 nucleotides align to TRBD1. This CDR3 spans 15 amino acids. J lost 2 bases, V lost 4 bases, and 6 bases had no gene match. The germline V gene encodes CDR1 SGHRS and CDR2 YFSETQ. CDR3 bases: TGCGCCAGCAGCCTCACAGGGGCCGGCAATCAGCCCCAGCATTTT. Protein sequence: CASSLTGAGNQPQHF.